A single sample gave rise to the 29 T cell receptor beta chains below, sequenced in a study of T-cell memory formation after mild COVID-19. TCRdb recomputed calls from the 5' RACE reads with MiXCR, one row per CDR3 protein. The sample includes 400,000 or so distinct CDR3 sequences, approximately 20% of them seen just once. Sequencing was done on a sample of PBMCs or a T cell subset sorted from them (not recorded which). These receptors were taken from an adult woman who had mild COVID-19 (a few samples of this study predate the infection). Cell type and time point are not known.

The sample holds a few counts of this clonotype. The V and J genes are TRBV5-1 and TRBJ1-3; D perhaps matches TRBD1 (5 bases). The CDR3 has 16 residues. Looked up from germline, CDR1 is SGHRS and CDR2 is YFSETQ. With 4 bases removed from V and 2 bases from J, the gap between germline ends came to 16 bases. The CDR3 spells CASSIYPGTPGNTIYF. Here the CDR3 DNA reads TGCGCCAGCAGCATCTATCCCGGGACGCCTGGAAACACCATATATTTT.

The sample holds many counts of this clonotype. As DNA, the CDR3 is TGCGCCAGCAGCTTGGCGACGGGATCCTACGAGCAGTACTTC. Its translation is CASSLATGSYEQYF. The gene calls are TRBV5-1 and TRBJ2-7, with D maybe TRBD2 (5 bases). The CDR3 totals 14 residues. Germline V gene data show CDR1 as SGHRS and CDR2 as YFSETQ. V was trimmed by 0 bases and J by 1 base, leaving 8 bases between them.

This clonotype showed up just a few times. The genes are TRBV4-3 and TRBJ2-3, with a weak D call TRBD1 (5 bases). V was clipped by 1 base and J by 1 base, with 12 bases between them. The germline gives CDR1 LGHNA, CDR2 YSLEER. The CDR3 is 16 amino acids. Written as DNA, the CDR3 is TGCGCCAGCAGCCAAGCGACAGTCTCTGGCACAGATACGCAGTATTTT. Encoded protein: CASSQATVSGTDTQYF.

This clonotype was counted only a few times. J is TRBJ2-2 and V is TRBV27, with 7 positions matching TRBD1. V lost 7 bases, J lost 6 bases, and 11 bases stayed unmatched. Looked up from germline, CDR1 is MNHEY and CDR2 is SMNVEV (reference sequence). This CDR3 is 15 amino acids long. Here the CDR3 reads CASNPSRQGPGELFF. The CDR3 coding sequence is TGTGCCAGCAATCCCTCAAGACAGGGCCCCGGGGAGCTGTTTTTT.

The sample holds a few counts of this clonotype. The CDR3 loop is CASSQDTRVRMREKLFF. DNA for the CDR3: TGCGCCAGCAGCCAAGATACCAGGGTCCGCATGAGGGAAAAACTGTTTTTT. The chain uses TRBV4-1 and TRBJ1-4; tentative D call: TRBD1 (5 bases). Germline CDR1 reads MGHRA; CDR2 reads YSYEKL. This CDR3 region has 17 residues. Trimming left V 0 bases short and J 8 bases short, with 19 bases between.

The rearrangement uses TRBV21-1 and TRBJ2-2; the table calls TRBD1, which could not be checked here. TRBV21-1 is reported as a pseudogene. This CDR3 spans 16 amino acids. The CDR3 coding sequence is TGTGCCAGCAGCAAAGCAATGGGGGGCGCGGCCGGGGAGCTGTTTTTT. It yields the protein CASSKAMGGAAGELFF.

DNA for the CDR3: TGTGCCAGCGGGGGGGACAGGGAAAAAGAGACCCAGTACTTC. It codes for CASGGDREKETQYF. The chain combines TRBV6-5 with TRBJ2-5; 9 bases line up with TRBD1. The germline gives CDR1 MNHEY, CDR2 SVGAGI. This CDR3 has 14 residues. Losses at the gene ends were 8 bases for V and 3 bases for J; bases not matched to a gene: 7.

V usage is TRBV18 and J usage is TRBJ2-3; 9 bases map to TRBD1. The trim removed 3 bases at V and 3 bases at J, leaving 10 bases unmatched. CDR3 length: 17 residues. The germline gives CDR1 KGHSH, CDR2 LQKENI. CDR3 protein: CASSPQAGTGRTDTQYF. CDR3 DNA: TGTGCCAGCTCACCCCAAGCCGGGACAGGGCGTACAGATACGCAGTATTTT.

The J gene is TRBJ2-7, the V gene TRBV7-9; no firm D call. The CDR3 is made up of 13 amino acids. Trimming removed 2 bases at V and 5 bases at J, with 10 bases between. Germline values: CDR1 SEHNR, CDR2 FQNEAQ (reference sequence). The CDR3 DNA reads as TGTGCCAGCAGCTTACCAGGTGGCAACGAGCAGTACTTC. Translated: CASSLPGGNEQYF.

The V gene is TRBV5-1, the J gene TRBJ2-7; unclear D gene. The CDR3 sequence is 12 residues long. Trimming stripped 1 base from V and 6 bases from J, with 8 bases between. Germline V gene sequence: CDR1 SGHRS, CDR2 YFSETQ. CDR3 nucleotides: TGCGCCAGCAGCTTGCCGTCCCGCGAGCAGTACTTC. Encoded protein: CASSLPSREQYF. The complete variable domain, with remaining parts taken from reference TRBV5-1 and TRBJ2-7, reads KAGVTQTPRYLIKTRGQQVTLSCSPISGHRSVSWYQQTPGQGLQFLFEYFSETQRNKGNFPGRFSGRQFSNSRSEMNVSTLELGDSALYLCASSLPSREQYFGPGTRLTVT.

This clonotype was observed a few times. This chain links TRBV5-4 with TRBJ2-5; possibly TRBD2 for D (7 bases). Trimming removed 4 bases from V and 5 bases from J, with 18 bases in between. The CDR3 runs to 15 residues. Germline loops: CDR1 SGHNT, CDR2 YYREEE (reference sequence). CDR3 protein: CASSQGGGAVETQYF. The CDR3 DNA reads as TGTGCCAGCAGCCAAGGAGGGGGGGCCGTGGAGACCCAGTACTTC.

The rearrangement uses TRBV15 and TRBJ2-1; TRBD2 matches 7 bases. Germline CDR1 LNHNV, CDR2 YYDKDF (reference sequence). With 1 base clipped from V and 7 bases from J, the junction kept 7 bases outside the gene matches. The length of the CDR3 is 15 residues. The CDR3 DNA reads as TGTGCCACCAGCAGAGGGGAGGGCATATGGAATGAGCAGTTCTTC. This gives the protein CATSRGEGIWNEQFF.

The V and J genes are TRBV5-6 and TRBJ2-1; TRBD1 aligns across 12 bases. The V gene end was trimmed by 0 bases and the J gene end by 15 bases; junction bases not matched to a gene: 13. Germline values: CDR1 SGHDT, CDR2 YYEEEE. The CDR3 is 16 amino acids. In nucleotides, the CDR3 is TGTGCCAGCAGCTTGGTATGGGACAGGGGGCAAGAGGGAACGTTCTTC. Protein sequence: CASSLVWDRGQEGTFF.

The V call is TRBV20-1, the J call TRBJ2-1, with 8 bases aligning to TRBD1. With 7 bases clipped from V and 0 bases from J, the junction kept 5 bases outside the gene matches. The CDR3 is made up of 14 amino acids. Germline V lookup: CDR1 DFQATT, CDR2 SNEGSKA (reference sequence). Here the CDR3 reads CSGGQGSSYNEQFF. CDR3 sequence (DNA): TGCAGTGGCGGACAGGGAAGCTCCTACAATGAGCAGTTCTTC.

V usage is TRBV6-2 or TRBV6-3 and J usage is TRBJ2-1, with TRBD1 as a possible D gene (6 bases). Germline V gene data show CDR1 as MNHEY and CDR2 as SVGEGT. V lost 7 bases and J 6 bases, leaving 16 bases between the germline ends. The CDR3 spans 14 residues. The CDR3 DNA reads TGTGCCAGCACAACGACAGGAGGAGGCAATGAGCAGTTCTTC. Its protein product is CASTTTGGGNEQFF.

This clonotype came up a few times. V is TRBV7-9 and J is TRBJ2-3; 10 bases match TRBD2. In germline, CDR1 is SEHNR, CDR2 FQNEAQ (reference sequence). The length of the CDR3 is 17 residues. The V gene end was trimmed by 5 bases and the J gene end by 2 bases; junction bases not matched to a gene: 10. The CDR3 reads CASSPTLAGASTDTQYF. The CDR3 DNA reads TGTGCCAGCAGCCCGACTCTAGCGGGGGCATCCACAGATACGCAGTATTTT.

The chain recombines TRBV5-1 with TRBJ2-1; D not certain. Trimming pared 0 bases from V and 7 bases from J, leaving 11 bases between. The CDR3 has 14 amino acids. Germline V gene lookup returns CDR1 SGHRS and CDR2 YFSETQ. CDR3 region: CASSLAYSENEQFF. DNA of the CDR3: TGCGCCAGCAGCTTGGCCTATTCGGAGAATGAGCAGTTCTTC.

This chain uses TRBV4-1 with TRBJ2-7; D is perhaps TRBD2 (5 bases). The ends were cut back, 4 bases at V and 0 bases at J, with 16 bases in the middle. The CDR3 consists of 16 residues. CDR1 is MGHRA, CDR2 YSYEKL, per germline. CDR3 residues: CASSPPGGDGSYEQYF. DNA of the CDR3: TGCGCCAGCAGCCCTCCTGGAGGCGACGGCTCCTACGAGCAGTACTTC.

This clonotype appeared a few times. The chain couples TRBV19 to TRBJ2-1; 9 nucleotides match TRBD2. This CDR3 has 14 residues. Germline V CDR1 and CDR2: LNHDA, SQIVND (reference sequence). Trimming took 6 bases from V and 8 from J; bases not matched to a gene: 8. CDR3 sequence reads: CASSQSSGSYEQFF. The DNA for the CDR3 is TGTGCCAGTAGCCAGAGTAGCGGGAGCTATGAGCAGTTCTTC.

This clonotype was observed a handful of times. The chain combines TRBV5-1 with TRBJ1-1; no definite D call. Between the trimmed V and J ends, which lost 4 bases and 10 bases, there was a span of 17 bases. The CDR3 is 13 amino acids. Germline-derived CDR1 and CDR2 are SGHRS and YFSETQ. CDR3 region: CASSGSETLGAFF. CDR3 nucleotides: TGCGCCAGCAGCGGGAGCGAAACGCTTGGAGCTTTCTTT.

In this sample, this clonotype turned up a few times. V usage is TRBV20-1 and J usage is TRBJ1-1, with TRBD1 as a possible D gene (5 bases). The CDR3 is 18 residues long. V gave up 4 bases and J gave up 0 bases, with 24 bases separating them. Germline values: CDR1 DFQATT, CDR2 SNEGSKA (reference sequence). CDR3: CSATIMLVRDSMNTEAFF. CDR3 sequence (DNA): TGCAGTGCTACGATAATGTTAGTACGGGACTCTATGAACACTGAAGCTTTCTTT.

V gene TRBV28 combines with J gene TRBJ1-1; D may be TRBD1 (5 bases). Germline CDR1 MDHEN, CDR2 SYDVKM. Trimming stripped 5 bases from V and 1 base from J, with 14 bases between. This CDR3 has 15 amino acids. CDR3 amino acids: CASSIRGRPNTEAFF. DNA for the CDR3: TGTGCCAGCAGTATCCGGGGACGGCCGAACACTGAAGCTTTCTTT. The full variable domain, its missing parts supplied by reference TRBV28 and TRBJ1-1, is DVKVTQSSRYLVKRTGEKVFLECVQDMDHENMFWYRQDPGLGLRLIYFSYDVKMKEKGDIPEGYSVSREKKERFSLILESASTNQTSMYLCASSIRGRPNTEAFFGQGTRLTVV.

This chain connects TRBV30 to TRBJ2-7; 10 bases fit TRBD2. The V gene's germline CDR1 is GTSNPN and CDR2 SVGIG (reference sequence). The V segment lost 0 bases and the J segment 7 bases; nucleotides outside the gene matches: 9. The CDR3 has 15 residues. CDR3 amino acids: CAWSVRRAGGLEQYF. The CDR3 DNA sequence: TGTGCCTGGAGTGTTAGGCGAGCGGGGGGGCTGGAGCAGTACTTC.

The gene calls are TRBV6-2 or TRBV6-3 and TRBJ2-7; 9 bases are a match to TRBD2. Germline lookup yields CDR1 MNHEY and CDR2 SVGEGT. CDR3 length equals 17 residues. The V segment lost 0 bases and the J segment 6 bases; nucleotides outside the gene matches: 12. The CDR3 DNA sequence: TGTGCCAGCAGTTACTCCCTATTGCGGGAGGGCCTCCGCGAGCAGTACTTC. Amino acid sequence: CASSYSLLREGLREQYF.

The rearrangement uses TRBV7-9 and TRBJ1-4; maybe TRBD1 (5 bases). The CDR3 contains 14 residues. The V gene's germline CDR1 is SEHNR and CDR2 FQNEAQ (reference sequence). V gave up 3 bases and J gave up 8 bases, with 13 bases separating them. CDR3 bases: TGTGCCAGCAGCTTGGGACTATCTTCGGAAAAACTGTTTTTT. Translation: CASSLGLSSEKLFF. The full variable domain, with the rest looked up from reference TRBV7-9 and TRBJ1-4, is DTGVSQNPRHKITKRGQNVTFRCDPISEHNRLYWYRQTLGQGPEFLTYFQNEAQLEKSRLLSDRFSAERPKGSFSTLEIQRTEQGDSAMYLCASSLGLSSEKLFFGSGTQLSVL.

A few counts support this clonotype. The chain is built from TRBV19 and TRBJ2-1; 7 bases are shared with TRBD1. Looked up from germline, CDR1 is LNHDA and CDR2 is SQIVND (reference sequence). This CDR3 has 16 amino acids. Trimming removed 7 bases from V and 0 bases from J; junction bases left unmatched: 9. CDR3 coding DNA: TGTGCCAGTAATTTTGGGACAGCGAACTCCTACAATGAGCAGTTCTTC. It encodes CASNFGTANSYNEQFF.

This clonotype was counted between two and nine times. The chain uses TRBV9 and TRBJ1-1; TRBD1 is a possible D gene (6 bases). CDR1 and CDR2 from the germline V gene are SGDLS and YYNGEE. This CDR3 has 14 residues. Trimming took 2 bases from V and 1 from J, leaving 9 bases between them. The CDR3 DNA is TGTGCCAGCAGCGTCGGGGGCAGGAACACTGAAGCTTTCTTT. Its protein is CASSVGGRNTEAFF.

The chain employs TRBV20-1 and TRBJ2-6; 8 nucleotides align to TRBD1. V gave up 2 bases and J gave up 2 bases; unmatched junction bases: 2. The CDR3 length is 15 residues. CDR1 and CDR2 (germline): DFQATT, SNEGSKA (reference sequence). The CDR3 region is CSARPTGAGANVLTF. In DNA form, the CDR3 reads TGCAGTGCTAGACCGACAGGGGCTGGGGCCAACGTCCTGACTTTC.

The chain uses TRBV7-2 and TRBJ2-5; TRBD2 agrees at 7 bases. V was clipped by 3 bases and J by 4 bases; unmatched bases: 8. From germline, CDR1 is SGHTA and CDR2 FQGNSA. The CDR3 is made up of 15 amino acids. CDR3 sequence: CASSFPPGGGETQYF. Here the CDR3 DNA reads TGTGCCAGCAGCTTTCCTCCTGGGGGGGGAGAGACCCAGTACTTC.